Listed here is a single TCR beta chain. Its antigen remains unknown. Produced via immunoSEQ multiplex PCR; TCRdb's table is partial and in-frame only. The sample has under 200,000 clones, almost 90% seen once. This record comes from a study of T cell responses to AZD1222 COVID-19 vaccine. Whole-study results and caveats: Close to half of all spike-specific TCRs reportedly target regions of the variants that are unmutated. The study sampled repertoires only after the peak T cell response.

The CDR3 is made up of 16 amino acids. Germline loops: CDR1 SGHTA, CDR2 FQGTGA. The V end was cut by 1 base, the J end by 5 bases, with 14 bases between. The sequences come from peripheral blood, collected on day 0 of AZD1222 vaccination. The clonotype originates from an adult in good health. This chain connects TRBV7-3 to TRBJ2-2, with D maybe TRBD1 (6 bases). The CDR3 is CASSLNKDRGTGELFF. CDR3 DNA: TGTGCCAGCAGCTTAAATAAGGACAGAGGGACCGGGGAGCTGTTTTTT.